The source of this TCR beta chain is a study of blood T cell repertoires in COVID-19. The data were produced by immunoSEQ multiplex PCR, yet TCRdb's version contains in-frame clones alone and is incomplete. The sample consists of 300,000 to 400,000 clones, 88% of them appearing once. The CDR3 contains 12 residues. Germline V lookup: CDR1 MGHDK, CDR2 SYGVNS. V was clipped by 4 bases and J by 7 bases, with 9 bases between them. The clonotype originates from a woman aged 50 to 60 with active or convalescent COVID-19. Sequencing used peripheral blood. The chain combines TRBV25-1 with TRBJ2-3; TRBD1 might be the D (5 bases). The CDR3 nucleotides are TGTGCCAGCAGTGTCGCAGGGAATACGCAGTATTTT. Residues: CASSVAGNTQYF.